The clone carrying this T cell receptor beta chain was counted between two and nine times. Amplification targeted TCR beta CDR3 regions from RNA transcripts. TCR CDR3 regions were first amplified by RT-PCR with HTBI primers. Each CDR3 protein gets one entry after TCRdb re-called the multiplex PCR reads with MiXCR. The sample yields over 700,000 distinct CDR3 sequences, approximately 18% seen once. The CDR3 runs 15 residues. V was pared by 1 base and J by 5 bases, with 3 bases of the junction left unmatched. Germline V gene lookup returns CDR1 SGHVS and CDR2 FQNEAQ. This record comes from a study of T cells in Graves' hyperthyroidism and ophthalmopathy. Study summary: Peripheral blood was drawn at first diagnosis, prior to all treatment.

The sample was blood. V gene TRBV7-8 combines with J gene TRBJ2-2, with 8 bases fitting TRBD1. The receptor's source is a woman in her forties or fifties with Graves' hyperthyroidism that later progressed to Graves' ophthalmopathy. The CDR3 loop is CASSLVQGGTGELFF. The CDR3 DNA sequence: TGTGCCAGCAGCTTAGTACAGGGGGGTACCGGGGAGCTGTTTTTT.